This TCR beta chain was recorded in a study of blood T cell repertoires in COVID-19. In the source study's methods: Nucleated cell counts were estimated from reference gene primer amplification. Only in-frame clones appear in the TCRdb table, and some are missing; sequencing was by immunoSEQ multiplex PCR. D and trimming were read from the DNA, whereas the V and J calls and clone size are those reported in that table. The sample lists some 42,000 clones, roughly 84% occurring once. V shed 5 bases and J 8 bases; nucleotides not matched to a gene: 11. The CDR3 spans 16 residues. Germline CDR1 reads MNHEY; CDR2 reads SVGEGT.

This clonotype was obtained from a woman in her 70s in a cohort sampled during active COVID-19. The sequencing input was peripheral blood. The chain employs TRBV6-2 or TRBV6-3 and TRBJ2-1, with 11 bases matching TRBD2. The CDR3 spells CASSDPRGTSGYEQFF. CDR3 sequence (DNA): TGTGCCAGCAGTGACCCACGAGGGACTAGCGGTTATGAGCAGTTCTTC.